A single sample gave rise to the 21 T cell receptor beta chains below, sequenced in a study of breast tumors, draining lymph nodes, adjacent tissues (dated by TCRdb to the mid-2010s). Library generation was performed with multiplex PCR. The data were produced on an Illumina HiSeq 2000. Using fastp at Q25 and MiXCR, TCRdb reprocessed the public reads and kept productive beta chains. Every CDR3 protein is listed once, alongside the most common genes and DNA of its rows. The sample data list 20,000 to 25,000 distinct CDR3 sequences, and 23% of these were observed just once. Roughly 14% of the sample is held by the ten biggest clonotypes. The source material was breast tumor tissue. Receptor source: a female donor with breast cancer. Some clones in this sample may be carry-over from other donors' samples.

This clonotype was detected many times. The chain is built from TRBV2 and TRBJ1-5; D possibly corresponds to TRBD1 (5 bases). The CDR3 is 14 amino acids. The germline V and J ends were trimmed by 6 bases and 2 bases, with 11 bases remaining between them. Germline CDR1 reads SNHLY; CDR2 reads FYNNEI. The CDR3 DNA is TGTGCCAGCAGCGCCACGGGGGGCAATCAGCCCCAGCATTTT. Protein: CASSATGGNQPQHF.

This clonotype was seen repeatedly, ten times or more. The CDR3 sequence is CASSIRLAYEQYF. In nucleotides, the CDR3 is TGTGCCAGCAGCATACGTCTCGCCTACGAGCAGTACTTC. The chain combines TRBV6-1 with TRBJ2-7; no clear D gene. The CDR3 loop spans 13 amino acids. CDR1 MNHNS and CDR2 SASEGT come from the germline V gene. The ends were cut back, 6 bases at V and 2 bases at J, with 11 bases in the middle.

The sample holds many counts of this clonotype. V gene TRBV5-4 combines with J gene TRBJ1-2; 7 bases are a match to TRBD1. V lost 2 bases to trimming and J lost 6 bases; unmatched junction nucleotides: 4. The V gene's germline CDR1 is SGHNT and CDR2 YYREEE (reference sequence). The CDR3 runs 13 residues. The CDR3 bases are TGTGCCAGCAGCTTCAACAGGGGCGATGGCTACACCTTC. This codes for CASSFNRGDGYTF.

This clonotype has a count of ten or more. The CDR3 region is CASRAPGTGFYEQYF. The CDR3 region has the DNA TGCGCCAGCAGGGCTCCGGGGACAGGGTTTTACGAGCAGTACTTC. The chain couples TRBV5-1 to TRBJ2-7, with 9 bases fitting TRBD1. Germline loops: CDR1 SGHRS, CDR2 YFSETQ. The CDR3 spans 15 residues. V shed 5 bases and J 4 bases; nucleotides not matched to a gene: 10.

This clonotype was picked up many times. The chain combines TRBV10-3 with TRBJ2-2; D is unresolved. CDR3 length: 15 amino acids. V was clipped by 2 bases and J by 3 bases, with 10 bases between them. Germline assignment: CDR1 ENHRY and CDR2 SYGVKD. CDR3 nucleotides: TGTGCCATCAGTGAGACAAAACCCCACACCGGGGAGCTGTTTTTT. As protein: CAISETKPHTGELFF.

This clonotype was seen a few times. The chain has TRBV5-1 and TRBJ1-1; weak D call: TRBD1 (5 bases). V gave up 4 bases and J gave up 2 bases, with 12 bases separating them. Germline V gene data show CDR1 as SGHRS and CDR2 as YFSETQ. This CDR3 contains 14 residues. The CDR3 nucleotides are TGCGCCAGCAGCCCCCGGGGGGTTAACACTGAAGCTTTCTTT. The encoded protein is CASSPRGVNTEAFF.

There are many counts of this clonotype. This chain connects TRBV7-2 to TRBJ2-1; possibly TRBD1 for D (5 bases). V dropped 5 bases and J dropped 13 bases, with 15 bases sitting between them. The germline gives CDR1 SGHTA, CDR2 FQGNSA. The CDR3 runs 12 residues. CDR3 nucleotide sequence: TGTGCCAGCAGCCATCCAGGGTTCCCTCAGTTCTTC. It encodes CASSHPGFPQFF.

The V and J genes are TRBV18 and TRBJ2-5, with 8 bases matching TRBD1. V trimming: 3 bases; J trimming: 4 bases; junction bases outside the gene matches: 7. Germline CDR1 KGHSH, CDR2 LQKENI. This CDR3 is 15 amino acids long. Here the CDR3 reads CASSPVGQAGETQYF. The CDR3, as DNA: TGTGCCAGCTCACCGGTGGGACAGGCGGGAGAGACCCAGTACTTC.

This clonotype was counted many times. The rearrangement uses TRBV9 and TRBJ1-2; a weak D match, TRBD1 (5 bases). The V end lost 0 bases, the J end lost 8 bases, and 20 bases lay between the germline ends. The CDR3 contains 16 residues. Looked up from germline, CDR1 is SGDLS and CDR2 is YYNGEE. This CDR3 reads CASSVGRGRNLRGYTF. The CDR3 DNA reads TGTGCCAGCAGCGTAGGGAGGGGACGGAATCTAAGGGGCTACACCTTC. The full variable domain, its missing parts supplied by reference TRBV9 and TRBJ1-2, is DSGVTQTPKHLITATGQRVTLRCSPRSGDLSVYWYQQSLDQGLQFLIQYYNGEERAKGNILERFSAQQFPDLHSELNLSSLELGDSALYFCASSVGRGRNLRGYTFGSGTRLTVV.

In this sample, this clonotype turned up many times. This chain joins TRBV12-3 or TRBV12-4 and TRBJ1-2; D not resolved. The V end was cut by 6 bases, the J end by 2 bases, with 10 bases between. The CDR3 covers 13 residues. CDR3 protein: CASRGLANYGYTF. CDR3 DNA: TGTGCCAGCAGAGGACTCGCCAACTATGGCTACACCTTC.

This clonotype ranks as medium-sized (0.01 to 0.1%). The chain links TRBV20-1 to TRBJ2-7; 8 bases are a match to TRBD2. Per the germline V gene, CDR1 is DFQATT and CDR2 is SNEGSKA (reference sequence). Losses at the gene ends were 3 bases for V and 3 bases for J; bases not matched to a gene: 10. The CDR3 is 15 residues long. The CDR3, as DNA: TGCAGTGCTAGCCGGACTAGAGCGGGGGACTACGAGCAGTACTTC. It specifies CSASRTRAGDYEQYF.

This clonotype was counted ten times or more. The chain employs TRBV6-1 and TRBJ2-2, with D perhaps being TRBD1 or TRBD2 (5 bases each). CDR1 and CDR2 (germline): MNHNS, SASEGT. CDR3 size: 15 residues. Trimming left V 4 bases short and J 4 bases short, with 13 bases between. CDR3 DNA sequence: TGTGCCAGCAGTGGCCGGGACGTCTTCACCGGGGAGCTGTTTTTT. It is translated as CASSGRDVFTGELFF.

This clonotype was counted many times. V usage is TRBV6-1 and J usage is TRBJ1-2; D is undetermined. Looked up from germline, CDR1 is MNHNS and CDR2 is SASEGT. Trimming stripped 10 bases from V and 2 bases from J, with 14 bases between. The CDR3 totals 13 residues. The DNA for the CDR3 is TGTGCCACCCTGGTTGTTCGGAACTATGGCTACACCTTC. Residues: CATLVVRNYGYTF.

The V call is TRBV25-1, the J call TRBJ2-2; 9 nucleotides agree with TRBD2. There are 16 residues in the CDR3. CDR1 MGHDK and CDR2 SYGVNS come from the germline V gene. Losses at the gene ends were 2 bases for V and 6 bases for J; bases not matched to a gene: 7. The CDR3 region has the DNA TGTGCCAGCAGTGAAGTGGGGGTAGCGGGGGCCGGGGAGCTGTTTTTT. It yields the protein CASSEVGVAGAGELFF.

This clonotype appeared many times. V usage is TRBV12-3 or TRBV12-4 and J usage is TRBJ1-2, with no clear D. This CDR3 is 14 amino acids long. V was shortened by 3 bases and J by 1 base, with 9 bases between the two germline ends. Written as DNA, the CDR3 is TGTGCCAGCAGTTTCAACAGCAATAACTATGGCTACACCTTC. It encodes CASSFNSNNYGYTF.

For this clonotype: This clone may be a read error of a much larger clone one base away. This sequence joins TRBV7-9 and TRBJ2-1, with D tentatively TRBD1 (5 bases). CDR3 size: 14 residues. Germline loops: CDR1 SEHNR, CDR2 FQNEAQ (reference sequence). The CDR3 nucleotides read TGTGCCAGCAGCTTAGTTTCAGGGCGGAATGAGCAGTCCTTC. Amino acid sequence: CASSLVSGRNEQSF.

Ten or more counts support this clonotype. The chain couples TRBV11-3 to TRBJ2-3, with D possibly matching TRBD1 (5 bases). Germline lookup yields CDR1 SGHNT and CDR2 YENEEA. V was trimmed by 2 bases and J by 6 bases, leaving 9 bases between them. This CDR3 region has 13 residues. The chain's CDR3 is CASSLYDSDTQYF. CDR3 coding DNA: TGTGCCAGCAGCTTATATGACAGTGATACGCAGTATTTT.

As for this clonotype: The junction does not match germline at one end; this may be a read error. The chain is built from TRBV5-1 and TRBJ2-1, with TRBD1 as a possible D gene (6 bases). Germline V gene lookup returns CDR1 SGHRS and CDR2 YFSETQ. The CDR3 is made up of 17 amino acids. The CDR3 spells CASSSRGSAAAYNGQFF. The CDR3 coding sequence is TGCGCCAGCAGCTCGAGGGGGTCGGCGGCCGCCTACAATGGGCAGTTCTTC.

This clonotype came up many times. V is TRBV25-1 and J is TRBJ2-3, with TRBD2 matching 9 bases. Trimming removed 4 bases from V and 5 bases from J; junction bases left unmatched: 13. Germline CDR1 MGHDK, CDR2 SYGVNS. The CDR3 is made up of 17 amino acids. The CDR3 spells CASSADPGGRALDTQYF. Here the CDR3 DNA reads TGTGCCAGCAGTGCTGACCCAGGCGGGAGGGCCTTAGATACGCAGTATTTT.

This clonotype has at least ten counts. The chain is built from TRBV19 and TRBJ2-7; D not certain. Germline CDR1 is LNHDA and CDR2 is SQIVND (reference sequence). Trimming cost V 3 bases and J 2 bases, with 11 bases left between them. The length of the CDR3 is 14 residues. CDR3 coding DNA: TGTGCCAGTAGTATGGCCCGCGACCCCTACGAGCAGTACTTC. Amino acids: CASSMARDPYEQYF.

Many counts were recorded for this clonotype. The chain has TRBV3-1 and TRBJ2-1; the D gene is possibly TRBD1 (8 bases). The CDR3 has 16 residues. The V gene lost 1 base and the J gene lost 9 bases, with 19 bases spanning the gap. The germline V gene has CDR1 LGHDT and CDR2 YNNKEL (reference sequence). The CDR3, as DNA: TGTGCCAGCAGCCAAGTAAGGTCAGGGGGCGGGGGTGAGCAGTTCTTC. This gives the protein CASSQVRSGGGGEQFF.